This T cell receptor (beta chain) was profiled in a study of cytomegalovirus exposure and HLA in healthy donors. General study points: Rare TCR sequences dominated, though some public TCRs recurred in many donors. There were approximately 150 TCR beta chains listed as cytomegalovirus-associated. Published work reported that the classifier diagnosed cytomegalovirus status with high specificity and sensitivity. In the 130 or so validation repertoires, a later analysis found that first-cohort TCR clusters tended to co-occur.

Germline V gene lookup returns CDR1 SGHRS and CDR2 YFSETQ. Trimming at V came to 5 bases and at J to 2 bases, leaving 3 bases not matched to a gene. This CDR3 is built from 13 residues. As to this clone: The antigen is unknown.

Clones were sequenced by immunoSEQ multiplex PCR, and TCRdb holds only the in-frame ones, with some missing. Seen here are some 180,000 clones, around nine tenths observed once, and the top ten hold 7.2%. The chain employs TRBV5-1 and TRBJ2-5; 7 bases map to TRBD2. This sequence was found in a man aged 25 to 40 in good health and CMV-seropositive. The source material was PBMCs. The CDR3 spells CASRRAGQETQYF. CDR3 coding DNA: TGCGCCAGCAGACGAGCGGGACAAGAGACCCAGTACTTC.